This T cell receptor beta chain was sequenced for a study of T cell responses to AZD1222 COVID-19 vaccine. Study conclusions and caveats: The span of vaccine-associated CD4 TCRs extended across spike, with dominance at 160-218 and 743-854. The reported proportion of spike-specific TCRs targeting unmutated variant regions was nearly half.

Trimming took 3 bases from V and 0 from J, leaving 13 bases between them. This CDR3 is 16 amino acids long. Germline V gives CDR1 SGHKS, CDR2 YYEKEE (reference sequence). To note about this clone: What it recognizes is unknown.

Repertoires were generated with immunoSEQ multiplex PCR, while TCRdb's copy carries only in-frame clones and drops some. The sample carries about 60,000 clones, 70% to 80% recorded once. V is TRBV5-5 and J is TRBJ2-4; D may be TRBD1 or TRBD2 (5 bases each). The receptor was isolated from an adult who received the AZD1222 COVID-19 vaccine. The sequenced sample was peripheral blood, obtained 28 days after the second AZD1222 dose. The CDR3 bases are TGTGCCAGCAGCTGGGGGATCCAGAGAGCCAAAAACATTCAGTACTTC. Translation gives CASSWGIQRAKNIQYF.